This T cell receptor (beta chain) was sequenced for a study of blood T cell repertoires in COVID-19. Study information: Italy, Spain and the United States were the sources of the convalescent and acute COVID-19 samples. The cDNA or gDNA used as material had been derived from T cells, B-cell-depleted T cells, or PBMCs.

Authors' methods: Estimation of nucleated cell counts relied on the amplification of reference gene primers. The repertoire was sequenced with immunoSEQ multiplex PCR; TCRdb's copy has only in-frame clones and lacks some. V and J calls and clone size are copied from that table; D and trimming were computed from the DNA. The sample records 210,000 or so clones, roughly 80% being singletons. J was trimmed by 1 base and V by 2 bases; bases with no gene match: 1. The germline V gene encodes CDR1 LGHDT and CDR2 YNNKEL (reference sequence). The CDR3 has 15 amino acids. This chain links TRBV3-1 (or the pseudogene TRBV3-2) with TRBJ1-5; 8 bases map to TRBD1. This TCR was sampled from a man aged 45-65 years who had recovered from COVID-19. Sequencing was performed on peripheral blood. This chain's CDR3 is CASSQRTGSNQPQHF. The CDR3 DNA is TGTGCCAGCAGCCAACGGACAGGGAGCAATCAGCCCCAGCATTTT.